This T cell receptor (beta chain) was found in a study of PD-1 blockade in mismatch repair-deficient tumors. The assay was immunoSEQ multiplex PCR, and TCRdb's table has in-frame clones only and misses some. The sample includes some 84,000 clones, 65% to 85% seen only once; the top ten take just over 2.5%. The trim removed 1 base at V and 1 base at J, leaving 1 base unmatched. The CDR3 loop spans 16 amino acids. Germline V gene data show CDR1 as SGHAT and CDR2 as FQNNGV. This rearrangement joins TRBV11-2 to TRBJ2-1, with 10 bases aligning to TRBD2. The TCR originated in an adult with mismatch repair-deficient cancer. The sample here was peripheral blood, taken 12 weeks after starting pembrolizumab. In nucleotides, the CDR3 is TGTGCCAGCAGCTTAGCTAGCGGGGGATCCTACAATGAGCAGTTCTTC. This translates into CASSLASGGSYNEQFF.